The present T cell receptor (beta chain) was sequenced within a study of CXCR3-negative and CXCR3-positive naive CD8 T cells. All TRB cDNA libraries came from 5' RACE performed with UMI labels. No DNA is given; TCRdb re-called the 5' RACE reads and lists each CDR3 protein once. The sample has 110,000 or so distinct CDR3 sequences, and its top ten clones hold 0.36%. In the case of this clonotype: Its antigen remains unknown.

CDR3 length equals 14 residues. CDR1 LNHNV and CDR2 YYDKDF come from the germline V gene (reference sequence). General study findings and limits: Between one naive subset and the other, surface CD5 was comparable, and TCR strength was inferred from TRB CDR3 properties. A higher hydrophobicity marked the TRB CDR3s of CXCR3-positive naive cells versus CXCR3-negative naive cells.

The chain uses TRBV15 and TRBJ2-4; TCRdb reports TRBD1, a call that lacks DNA to check it against. The source is a human donor in good health. Some clones in this sample may be carry-over from other donors' samples. The sequenced material came from naive CXCR3+ CD8+ T cells from blood. Subset indicated: CD45RO-CCR7+CD27+CD95- naive CD8+ T cells expressing CXCR3 (TNR3+). The CDR3 is CATSLGGAKNIQYF.